This TCR beta chain was recorded in a study of identical twins listed by TCRdb under 2016. Looking at the study overall: To test whether fetal clonotypes persist, this study deep-sequenced TCR alpha and beta repertoires from monozygotic twins, from unrelated adults of various ages, and from cord blood. To rule out contamination, replicate twin experiments were performed at different times with different library preparation protocols. Summary of the overall study and its limitations: Fewer insertions were carried by abundant cord blood beta clonotypes; a weaker similar trend was observed in young adult naive repertoires, while no such trend was observed in memory repertoires. In beta out-of-frame sequences, excess twin sharing was weaker, because having fewer shared sequences lowered the signal-to-noise ratio. In monozygotic twins, recombination models systematically underestimated out-of-frame TCR alpha sharing, but the models matched the sharing seen between unrelated individuals. Because the same donors could not be followed over many years, the conclusions relied on cross-sectional statistical analysis. Compared with coincidental sharing between unrelated individuals, out-of-frame TCR alpha sequences shared between twins showed an excess of sequences with low generation probability. Zero-insertion analyses could be partly confounded by invariant T cells such as MAIT and iNKT, although diverse VJ usage argued against such confounding for most clonotypes.

Only healthy Caucasian donors were included. The twin cohort consisted of three pairs of female monozygotic twins, all aged 18 to 29 years. Positive isolation kits from Invitrogen were used to isolate CD4+ and CD8+ T cell populations. This clonotype was recorded at least ten times. This receptor's antigen is unknown. Base qualities are not provided; no much larger clone lies one nucleotide away. The library was obtained by 5' RACE. Instrument on record: Illumina HiSeq 2000. A universal primer binding site was introduced by template switching, and a unique molecular identifier was present in the final cDNA, enabling accurate counting of TCR cDNA molecules. Specific primers in the conserved constant-segment region were used to synthesize first-strand cDNA for the TCR alpha and beta chains. To control for contamination, every cDNA library carried two barcodes: a SMART-Mk sample barcode plus Illumina barcodes. Two successive PCR steps introduced TruSeq adapter sequences along with Illumina sample barcodes. Sequencing of the TCR alpha and beta cDNA libraries was done on the Illumina HiSeq platform using custom primers. Per the authors' processing: Unique molecular identifiers were extracted from raw reads with MiGEC, and CDR3 positions were determined with MiXCR. For each individual, recombination models were inferred using an EM algorithm with the repgenHMM and IGoR tools. The tcR package in R was used for shared clonotype analysis, with sharing normalized by the product of cloneset sizes. Out-of-frame nonproductive sequences were analyzed to study raw recombination free of thymic and clonal selection effects. TCRdb applied fastp at Q25 and MiXCR to the public reads, then kept only in-frame beta chains. Rows with one shared CDR3 protein collapse into an entry with the most common genes and DNA. TCRdb's processing, not the authors', yielded these V and J calls. The sample table shows approximately 350,000 distinct CDR3 sequences, and 9% to 15% are seen once. 7.2% of the sample comes from the top ten.

These sequences were also reported in another study, on yellow fever vaccine responses in identical twins. As the second publication notes: According to the authors, the vaccine-induced T cell response in identical twins seemed to be partly convergent and partly specific to each individual. In identical twins, the study followed T cell clones that responded to the vaccine with precision.

This TCR came from a woman younger than 35 in good health. Sequencing used CD8+ T cells sorted from blood.

In nucleotides, the sequence is TGTGCCAGCAGTGAGGAACCCGGGGGCCGTGGGGCCAACGTCCTGACTTTC. Its translation is CASSEEPGGRGANVLTF. The chain is assembled from TRBV6-1 and TRBJ2-6; the D gene is possibly TRBD1 or TRBD2, with 6 bases matching each. The CDR3, from cysteine to phenylalanine, totals 17 residues. Of all the DNA, just the CDR3 is kept, 51 bases in frame from base 1. V and J lose 3 bases and 3 bases, and a span of 15 bases separates them. According to the germline V gene, CDR1 reads MNHNS and CDR2 reads SASEGT.